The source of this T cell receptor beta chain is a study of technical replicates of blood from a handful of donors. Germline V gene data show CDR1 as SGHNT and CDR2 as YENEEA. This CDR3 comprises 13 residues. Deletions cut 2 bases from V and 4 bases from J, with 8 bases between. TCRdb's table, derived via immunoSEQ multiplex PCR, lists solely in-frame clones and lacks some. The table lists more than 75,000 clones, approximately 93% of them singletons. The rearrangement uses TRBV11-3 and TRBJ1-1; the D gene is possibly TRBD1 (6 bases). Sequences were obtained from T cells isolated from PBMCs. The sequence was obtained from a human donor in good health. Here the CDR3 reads CASSLRTVTEAFF. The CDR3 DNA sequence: TGTGCCAGCAGCTTACGGACAGTCACTGAAGCTTTCTTT.